This paragraph covers one T cell receptor beta chain sequence. This entry belongs to a study of shared clonotypes between healthy human individuals. Here immunoSEQ multiplex PCR was the method, and the copy in TCRdb shows in-frame clones only, minus some. The sample consists of some 96,000 clones, roughly 45% of them appearing once. The CDR3 extends over 16 amino acids. Germline CDR1 SGHTA, CDR2 FQGTGA. Trimming removed 5 bases at V and 2 bases at J, with 18 bases between. The clonotype comes from a woman between 35 and 50 years old in good health. Some clones in this sample may be carry-over from other donors' samples. The chain links TRBV7-3 to TRBJ2-5; D is perhaps TRBD2 (5 bases). The sample consisted of PBMCs. CDR3 protein: CASSPLGSGAQETQYF. The DNA for the CDR3 is TGTGCCAGCAGCCCCCTGGGGAGCGGAGCTCAAGAGACCCAGTACTTC. The full variable domain, in which reference TRBV7-3 and TRBJ2-5 provide the parts outside the CDR3, is GAGVSQTPSNKVTEKGKYVELRCDPISGHTALYWYRQSLGQGPEFLIYFQGTGAADDSGLPNDRFFAVRPEGSVSTLKIQRTERGDSAVYLCASSPLGSGAQETQYFGPGTRLLVL.